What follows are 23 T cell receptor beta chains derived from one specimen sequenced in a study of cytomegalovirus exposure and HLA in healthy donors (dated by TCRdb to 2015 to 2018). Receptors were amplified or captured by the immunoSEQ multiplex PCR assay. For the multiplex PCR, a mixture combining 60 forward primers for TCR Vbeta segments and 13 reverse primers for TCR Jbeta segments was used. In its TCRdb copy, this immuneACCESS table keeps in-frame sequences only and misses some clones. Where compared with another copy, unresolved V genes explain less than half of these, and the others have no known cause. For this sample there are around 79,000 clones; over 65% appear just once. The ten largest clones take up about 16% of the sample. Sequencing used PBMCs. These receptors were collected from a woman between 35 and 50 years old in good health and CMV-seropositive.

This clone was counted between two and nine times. In nucleotides, the CDR3 is TGTGCCAGCAGCAGAAGAAGAGGCACTGAAGCTTTCTTT. Its translation: CASSRRRGTEAFF. The chain recombines TRBV13 with TRBJ1-1; no reliable D call. CDR1 is PRHDT, CDR2 FYEKMQ, per germline (reference sequence). Trimming removed 5 bases at V and 4 bases at J, with 11 bases between. CDR3 length: 13 residues. Filled out from reference TRBV13 and TRBJ1-1, the complete variable domain reads AAGVIQSPRHLIKEKRETATLKCYPIPRHDTVYWYQQGPGQDPQFLISFYEKMQSDKGSIPDRFSAQQFSDYHSELNMSSLELGDSALYFCASSRRRGTEAFFGQGTRLTVV.

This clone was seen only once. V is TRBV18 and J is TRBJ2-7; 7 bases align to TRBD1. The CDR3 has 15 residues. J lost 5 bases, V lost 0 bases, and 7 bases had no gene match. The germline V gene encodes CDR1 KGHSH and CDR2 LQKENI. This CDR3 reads CASSPPSRQGNEQYF. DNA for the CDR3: TGTGCCAGCTCACCACCCTCGAGACAGGGCAACGAGCAGTACTTC.

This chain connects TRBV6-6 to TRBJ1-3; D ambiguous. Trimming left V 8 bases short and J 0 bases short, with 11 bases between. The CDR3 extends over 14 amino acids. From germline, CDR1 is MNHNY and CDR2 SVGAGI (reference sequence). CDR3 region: CASYGKLSGNTIYF. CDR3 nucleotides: TGTGCCAGCTACGGGAAACTCTCTGGAAACACCATATATTTT.

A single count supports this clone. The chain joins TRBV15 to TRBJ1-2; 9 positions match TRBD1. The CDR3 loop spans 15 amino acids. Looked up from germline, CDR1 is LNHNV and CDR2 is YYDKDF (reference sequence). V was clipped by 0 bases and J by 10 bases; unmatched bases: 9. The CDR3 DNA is TGTGCCACCAGCAGAGATCGAGGGACAGGGAAAGTCTACACCTTC. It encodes CATSRDRGTGKVYTF.

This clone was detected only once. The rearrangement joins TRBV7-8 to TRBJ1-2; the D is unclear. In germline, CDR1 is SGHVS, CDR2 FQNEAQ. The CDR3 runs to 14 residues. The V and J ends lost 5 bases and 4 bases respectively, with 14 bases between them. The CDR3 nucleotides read TGTGCCAGCAGCCCGAGGAGTACGATCTATGGCTACACCTTC. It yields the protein CASSPRSTIYGYTF.

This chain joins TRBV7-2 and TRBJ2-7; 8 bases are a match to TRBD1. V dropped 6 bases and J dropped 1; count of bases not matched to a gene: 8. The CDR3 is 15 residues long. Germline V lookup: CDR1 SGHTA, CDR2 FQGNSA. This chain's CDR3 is CASRPQGAGSYEQYF. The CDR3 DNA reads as TGTGCCAGCAGGCCCCAGGGGGCTGGGTCCTACGAGCAGTACTTC.

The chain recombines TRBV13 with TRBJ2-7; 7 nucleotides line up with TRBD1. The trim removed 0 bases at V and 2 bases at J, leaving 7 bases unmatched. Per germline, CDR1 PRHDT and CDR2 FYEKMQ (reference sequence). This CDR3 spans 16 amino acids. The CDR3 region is CASSLGSSQGAYEQYF. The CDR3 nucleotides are TGTGCCAGCAGCTTAGGTTCTTCGCAGGGGGCCTACGAGCAGTACTTC.

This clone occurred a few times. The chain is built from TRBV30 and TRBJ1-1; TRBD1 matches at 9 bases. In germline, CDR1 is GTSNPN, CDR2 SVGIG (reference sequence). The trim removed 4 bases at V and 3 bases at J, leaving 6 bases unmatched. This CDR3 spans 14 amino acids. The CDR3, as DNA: TGTGCCTGGATCCTGGGACAGGGACACACTGAAGCTTTCTTT. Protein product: CAWILGQGHTEAFF.

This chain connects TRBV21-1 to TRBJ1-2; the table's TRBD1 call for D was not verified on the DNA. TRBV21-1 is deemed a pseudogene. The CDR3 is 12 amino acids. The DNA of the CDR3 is TGTGCCAGCAGCAAACAGGGTTATGGCTACACCTTC. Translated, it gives CASSKQGYGYTF.

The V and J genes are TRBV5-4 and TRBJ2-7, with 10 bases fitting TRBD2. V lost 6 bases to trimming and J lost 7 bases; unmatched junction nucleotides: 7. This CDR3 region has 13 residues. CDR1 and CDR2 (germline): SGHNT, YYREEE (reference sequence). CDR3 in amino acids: CASTQRGGTEQYF. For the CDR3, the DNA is TGTGCCAGCACCCAGCGGGGGGGGACTGAGCAGTACTTC.

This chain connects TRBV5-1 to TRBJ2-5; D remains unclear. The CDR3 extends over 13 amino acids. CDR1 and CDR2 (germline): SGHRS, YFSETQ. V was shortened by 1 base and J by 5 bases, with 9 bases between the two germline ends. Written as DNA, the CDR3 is TGCGCCAGCAGCTTGCGAGGTGTGGAGACCCAGTACTTC. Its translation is CASSLRGVETQYF.

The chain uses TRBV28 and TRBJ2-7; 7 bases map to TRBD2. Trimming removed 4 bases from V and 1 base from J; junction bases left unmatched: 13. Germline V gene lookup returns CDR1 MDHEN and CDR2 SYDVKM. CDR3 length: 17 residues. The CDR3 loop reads CASSYPLEGRASYEQYF. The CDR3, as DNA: TGTGCCAGCAGTTACCCCCTCGAAGGGAGGGCATCCTACGAGCAGTACTTC.

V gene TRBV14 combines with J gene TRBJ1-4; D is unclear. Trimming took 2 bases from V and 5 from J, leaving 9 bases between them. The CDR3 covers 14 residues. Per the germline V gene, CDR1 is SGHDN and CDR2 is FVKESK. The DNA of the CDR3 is TGTGCCAGCAGCCAATGGGCAGAGAATGAAAAACTGTTTTTT. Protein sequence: CASSQWAENEKLFF.

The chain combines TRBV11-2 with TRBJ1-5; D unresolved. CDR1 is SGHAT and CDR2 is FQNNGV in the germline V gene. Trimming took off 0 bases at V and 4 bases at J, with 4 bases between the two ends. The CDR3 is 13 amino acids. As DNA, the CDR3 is TGTGCCAGCAGCTTAGATTCGAATCAGCCCCAGCATTTT. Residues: CASSLDSNQPQHF.

The CDR3 nucleotides are TGTGCCAGCAGCCAAATCAGTATCACTGAAGCTTTCTTT. Protein sequence: CASSQISITEAFF. The chain couples TRBV4-2 to TRBJ1-1; D uncertain. CDR1 and CDR2 (germline): LGHNA, YNFKEQ. The CDR3 runs 13 residues. V dropped 2 bases and J dropped 4 bases, with 8 bases sitting between them.

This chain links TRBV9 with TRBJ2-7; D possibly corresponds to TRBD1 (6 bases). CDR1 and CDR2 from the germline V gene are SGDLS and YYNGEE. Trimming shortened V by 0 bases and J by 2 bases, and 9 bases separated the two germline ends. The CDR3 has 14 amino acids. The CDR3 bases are TGTGCCAGCAGCGTAGTTCCAGGGGCCTACGAGCAGTACTTC. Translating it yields CASSVVPGAYEQYF. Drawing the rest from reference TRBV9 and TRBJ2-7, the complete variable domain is DSGVTQTPKHLITATGQRVTLRCSPRSGDLSVYWYQQSLDQGLQFLIQYYNGEERAKGNILERFSAQQFPDLHSELNLSSLELGDSALYFCASSVVPGAYEQYFGPGTRLTVT.

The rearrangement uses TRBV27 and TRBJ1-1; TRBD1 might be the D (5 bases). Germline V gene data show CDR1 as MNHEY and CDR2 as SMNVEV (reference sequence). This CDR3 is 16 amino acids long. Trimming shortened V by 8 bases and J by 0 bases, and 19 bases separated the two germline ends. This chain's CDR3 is CASGKRGDSVNTEAFF. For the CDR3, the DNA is TGTGCCAGCGGCAAACGGGGGGATAGTGTGAACACTGAAGCTTTCTTT.

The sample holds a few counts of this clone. The CDR3 is CASSSGGSNQPQHF. The CDR3 region has the DNA TGTGCCAGCAGTTCTGGTGGGAGTAACCAGCCCCAGCATTTT. The chain joins TRBV5-6 to TRBJ1-5; D unresolved. Looked up from germline, CDR1 is SGHDT and CDR2 is YYEEEE. V shed 5 bases and J shed 7 bases, with 16 bases lying between them. The CDR3 is 14 amino acids.

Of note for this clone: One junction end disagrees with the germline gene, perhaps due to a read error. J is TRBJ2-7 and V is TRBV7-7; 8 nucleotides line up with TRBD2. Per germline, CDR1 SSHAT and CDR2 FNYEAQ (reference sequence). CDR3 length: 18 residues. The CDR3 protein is CASSLVQLAESYGFKQYF. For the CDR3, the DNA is TGTGCTAGCAGCTTAGTACAACTAGCGGAGAGTTACGGGTTCAAGCAGTACTTC.

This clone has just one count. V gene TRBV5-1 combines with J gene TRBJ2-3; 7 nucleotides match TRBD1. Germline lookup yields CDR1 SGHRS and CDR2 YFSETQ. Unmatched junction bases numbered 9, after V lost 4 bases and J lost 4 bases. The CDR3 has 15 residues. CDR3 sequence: CASSQDRVGSDTQYF. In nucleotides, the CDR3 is TGCGCCAGCAGCCAAGACAGGGTTGGCTCAGATACGCAGTATTTT. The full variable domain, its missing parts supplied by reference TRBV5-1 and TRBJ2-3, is KAGVTQTPRYLIKTRGQQVTLSCSPISGHRSVSWYQQTPGQGLQFLFEYFSETQRNKGNFPGRFSGRQFSNSRSEMNVSTLELGDSALYLCASSQDRVGSDTQYFGPGTRLTVL.

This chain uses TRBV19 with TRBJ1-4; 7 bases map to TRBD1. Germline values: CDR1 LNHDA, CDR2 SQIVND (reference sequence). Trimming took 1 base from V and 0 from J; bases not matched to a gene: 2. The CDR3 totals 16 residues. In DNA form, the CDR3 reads TGTGCCAGTAGTATAGCTGGGACAGCAACTAATGAAAAACTGTTTTTT. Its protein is CASSIAGTATNEKLFF. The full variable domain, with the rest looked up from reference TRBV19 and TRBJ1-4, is DGGITQSPKYLFRKEGQNVTLSCEQNLNHDAMYWYRQDPGQGLRLIYYSQIVNDFQKGDIAEGYSVSREKKESFPLTVTSAQKNPTAFYLCASSIAGTATNEKLFFGSGTQLSVL.

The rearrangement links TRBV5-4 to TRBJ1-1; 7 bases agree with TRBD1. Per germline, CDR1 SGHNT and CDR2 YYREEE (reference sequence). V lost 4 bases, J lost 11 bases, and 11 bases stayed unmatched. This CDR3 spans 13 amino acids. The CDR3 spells CASSLRQGSSAFF. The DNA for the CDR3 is TGTGCCAGCAGCCTCAGACAGGGAAGTTCGGCTTTCTTT.

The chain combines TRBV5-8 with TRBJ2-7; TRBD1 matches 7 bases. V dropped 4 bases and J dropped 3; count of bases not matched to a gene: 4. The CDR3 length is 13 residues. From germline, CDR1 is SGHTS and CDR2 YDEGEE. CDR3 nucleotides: TGTGCCAGCAGCCTGGGACAGAGCTACGAGCAGTACTTC. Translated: CASSLGQSYEQYF.